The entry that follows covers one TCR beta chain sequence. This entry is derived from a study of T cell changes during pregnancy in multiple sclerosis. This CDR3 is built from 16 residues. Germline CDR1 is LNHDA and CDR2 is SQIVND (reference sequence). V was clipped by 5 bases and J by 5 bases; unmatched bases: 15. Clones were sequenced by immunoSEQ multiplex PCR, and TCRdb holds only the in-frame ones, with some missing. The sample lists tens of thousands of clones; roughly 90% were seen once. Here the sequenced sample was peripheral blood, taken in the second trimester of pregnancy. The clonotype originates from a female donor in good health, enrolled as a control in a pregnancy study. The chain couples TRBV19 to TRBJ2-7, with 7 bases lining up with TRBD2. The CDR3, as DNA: TGTGCCAGTAGTGCGCTAAGGTCGGGGACTACAGACGAGCAGTACTTC. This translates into CASSALRSGTTDEQYF. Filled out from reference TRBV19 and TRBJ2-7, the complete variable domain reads DGGITQSPKYLFRKEGQNVTLSCEQNLNHDAMYWYRQDPGQGLRLIYYSQIVNDFQKGDIAEGYSVSREKKESFPLTVTSAQKNPTAFYLCASSALRSGTTDEQYFGPGTRLTVT.